The source of this T cell receptor beta chain is a study of regulatory T cells in long-lasting Graves disease. Study as a whole: Graves' patients (newly diagnosed) had been on antithyroid drugs under 3 months.

Library construction for TCR beta used iRepertoire HTBI primers and Arm-PCR of CDR3 regions. From the multiplex PCR reads, TCRdb called clonotypes with MiXCR, one entry per CDR3 protein. Of hundreds of thousands of distinct CDR3 sequences listed, around an eighth were seen once; the top ten hold 10%. Notes on this clonotype: The antigen remains unidentified.

Time point denoted: newly diagnosed GD, antithyroid drugs for less than 3 months. The TCR library was prepared using RNA isolated from PBMCs. Study-level findings and limits: Patients with persistent Graves' had lower TCR diversity than newly diagnosed patients.

Germline V gene sequence: CDR1 SGHNT, CDR2 YYREEE (reference sequence). The CDR3 is made up of 15 amino acids. Trimming left V 0 bases short and J 4 bases short, with 12 bases between. These data were also filed under a second study, of T cells in Graves' hyperthyroidism and ophthalmopathy. As reported in that work: Hyperthyroidism had been newly diagnosed in patients aged 18 to 65, and its duration was under 2 months.

V and J are TRBV5-4 and TRBJ2-3; the D is unclear. The sample consisted of peripheral blood mononuclear cells (PBMCs), taken at new diagnosis, from a patient treated with antithyroid drugs. The origin of this receptor is a man younger than 40 with Graves disease. The CDR3 bases are TGTGCCAGCAGCTTGGTCGCCCGCGGAGCAGATACGCAGTATTTT. It is translated as CASSLVARGADTQYF.